Presented here are 3 T cell receptor beta chains from one specimen sequenced in a study of T cell responses to AZD1222 COVID-19 vaccine. Sequencing was performed with immunoSEQ multiplex PCR; in TCRdb, only in-frame clones are kept and a portion is missing. The repertoire has about 60,000 clones, 65% to 85% of them found once; the top ten carry around 7.5%. The sequences come from peripheral blood, collected on day 0 of AZD1222 vaccination. Receptors were obtained from an adult in good health.

The J gene is TRBJ1-2, the V gene TRBV2; D is undetermined. CDR1 and CDR2 (germline): SNHLY, FYNNEI. Trimming left V 3 bases short and J 10 bases short, with 9 bases between. The CDR3 covers 11 residues. CDR3 residues: CASSENRVYTF. Here the CDR3 DNA reads TGTGCCAGCAGTGAGAACAGAGTCTACACCTTC.

This chain connects TRBV4-2 to TRBJ1-1, with D hard to call. The CDR3 consists of 14 residues. CDR1 LGHNA and CDR2 YNFKEQ come from the germline V gene. V shed 7 bases and J shed 1 base, with 13 bases lying between them. CDR3 in DNA: TGTGCCAGCAACCTACTATCAGCGAACACTGAAGCTTTCTTT. This encodes CASNLLSANTEAFF.

The J gene is TRBJ1-2, the V gene TRBV5-1; D is uncertain. Germline values: CDR1 SGHRS, CDR2 YFSETQ. This CDR3 is 14 amino acids long. V was clipped by 0 bases and J by 2 bases, with 8 bases between them. This CDR3 is CASSLDRLNYGYTF. CDR3 nucleotides: TGCGCCAGCAGCTTGGATCGGTTAAACTATGGCTACACCTTC.